A single sample is the source of the 8 T cell receptor beta chains below, sequenced in a study of blood T cell repertoires in COVID-19. Libraries were prepared by immunoSEQ multiplex PCR; TCRdb keeps only in-frame clonotypes and omits some of them. The sample holds a few hundred thousand clones; almost 90% are singletons and the top ten take approximately 10%. Sequenced: peripheral blood. These receptors were obtained from a woman younger than 45 with COVID-19, enrolled during active disease.

The chain combines TRBV2 with TRBJ1-1; no firm D call. With 2 bases removed from V and 4 bases from J, the gap between germline ends came to 8 bases. The CDR3 loop spans 13 amino acids. CDR1 and CDR2 (germline): SNHLY, FYNNEI. CDR3: CASSERSITEAFF. The CDR3 DNA follows: TGTGCCAGCAGTGAACGGTCCATCACTGAAGCTTTCTTT. Drawing the rest from reference TRBV2 and TRBJ1-1, the complete variable domain is EPEVTQTPSHQVTQMGQEVILRCVPISNHLYFYWYRQILGQKVEFLVSFYNNEISEKSEIFDDQFSVERPDGSNFTLKIRSTKLEDSAMYFCASSERSITEAFFGQGTRLTVV.

The genes are TRBV28 and TRBJ2-5, with TRBD1 matching over 8 bases. Trimming cost V 5 bases and J 2 bases; bases outside gene matches: 4. The CDR3 loop spans 14 amino acids. The germline gives CDR1 MDHEN, CDR2 SYDVKM. CDR3 in amino acids: CASSPGQAQETQYF. The CDR3 bases are TGTGCCAGCAGTCCGGGACAGGCACAAGAGACCCAGTACTTC.

The V gene is TRBV2, the J gene TRBJ2-5; D possibly corresponds to TRBD1 (5 bases). The V gene's germline CDR1 is SNHLY and CDR2 FYNNEI. The CDR3 extends over 12 amino acids. V lost 8 bases and J lost 5, with 12 bases in between. CDR3 amino acids: CASAGSSETQYF. The DNA of the CDR3 is TGTGCCAGCGCAGGGTCGTCGGAGACCCAGTACTTC.

This rearrangement joins TRBV6-1 to TRBJ1-6; a weak D match, TRBD1 (5 bases). Germline-derived CDR1 and CDR2 are MNHNS and SASEGT. The CDR3 consists of 16 residues. V lost 0 bases and J lost 10, with 16 bases in between. The CDR3 reads CASSEAETVGNSPLHF. The CDR3 DNA reads as TGTGCCAGCAGTGAAGCGGAGACAGTGGGAAACTCACCCCTCCACTTT.

The V and J genes are TRBV28 and TRBJ2-7; 9 bases are a match to TRBD1. This CDR3 region has 18 residues. Germline CDR1 is MDHEN and CDR2 is SYDVKM. The ends lost 3 bases at V and 2 bases at J; junction bases unmatched: 14. CDR3 residues: CASSFSGTGLGATYEQYF. CDR3 DNA sequence: TGTGCCAGCAGTTTCTCCGGGACAGGGTTGGGGGCCACCTACGAGCAGTACTTC.

This chain links TRBV18 with TRBJ1-4, with 9 bases fitting TRBD1. Germline trimming cut 3 bases from V and 0 bases from J; bases unmatched to any gene: 5. Germline CDR1 reads KGHSH; CDR2 reads LQKENI. The CDR3 consists of 17 residues. The CDR3: CASSPPGQGATNEKLFF. In DNA form, the CDR3 reads TGTGCCAGCTCACCTCCGGGACAGGGCGCAACTAATGAAAAACTGTTTTTT.

This chain joins TRBV12-3 or TRBV12-4 and TRBJ2-7; 9 bases map to TRBD2. This CDR3 has 12 amino acids. Germline trimming cut 8 bases from V and 4 bases from J; bases unmatched to any gene: 3. The CDR3 here is CASAGGSYEQYF. The CDR3 DNA sequence: TGTGCCAGCGCGGGGGGGTCATACGAGCAGTACTTC.

This sequence joins TRBV28 and TRBJ1-2; unclear D gene. With 3 bases removed from V and 4 bases from J, the gap between germline ends came to 12 bases. The V gene's germline CDR1 is MDHEN and CDR2 SYDVKM. The CDR3 runs 14 residues. CDR3 residues: CASSFSPVIYGYTF. The CDR3 bases are TGTGCCAGCAGTTTCTCCCCAGTGATCTATGGCTACACCTTC.